This paragraph covers one TCR beta chain sequence. The antigen is unknown. This sample was included in a study of T cell responses to AZD1222 COVID-19 vaccine. Only in-frame clones appear in the TCRdb table, and some are missing; sequencing was by immunoSEQ multiplex PCR. The data contain 150,000 to 200,000 clones, around 90% of them singletons. Trimming removed 6 bases at V and 7 bases at J, with 7 bases between. Germline CDR1 is SGHNT and CDR2 is YENEEA. There are 11 residues in the CDR3. Overall study findings and caveats: There were repertoire samples only from the period after the peak T cell response. Spike-specific TCRs gained breadth and depth after people received two AZD1222 doses.

Sequenced material: peripheral blood, taken 28 days after the second AZD1222 dose. The clonotype was recovered from an adult who received the AZD1222 COVID-19 vaccine. The chain has TRBV11-3 and TRBJ2-1, with D perhaps TRBD2 (6 bases). The CDR3 sequence: CASSRGNEQFF. The CDR3 DNA is TGTGCCAGCAGTCGGGGGAATGAGCAGTTCTTC.